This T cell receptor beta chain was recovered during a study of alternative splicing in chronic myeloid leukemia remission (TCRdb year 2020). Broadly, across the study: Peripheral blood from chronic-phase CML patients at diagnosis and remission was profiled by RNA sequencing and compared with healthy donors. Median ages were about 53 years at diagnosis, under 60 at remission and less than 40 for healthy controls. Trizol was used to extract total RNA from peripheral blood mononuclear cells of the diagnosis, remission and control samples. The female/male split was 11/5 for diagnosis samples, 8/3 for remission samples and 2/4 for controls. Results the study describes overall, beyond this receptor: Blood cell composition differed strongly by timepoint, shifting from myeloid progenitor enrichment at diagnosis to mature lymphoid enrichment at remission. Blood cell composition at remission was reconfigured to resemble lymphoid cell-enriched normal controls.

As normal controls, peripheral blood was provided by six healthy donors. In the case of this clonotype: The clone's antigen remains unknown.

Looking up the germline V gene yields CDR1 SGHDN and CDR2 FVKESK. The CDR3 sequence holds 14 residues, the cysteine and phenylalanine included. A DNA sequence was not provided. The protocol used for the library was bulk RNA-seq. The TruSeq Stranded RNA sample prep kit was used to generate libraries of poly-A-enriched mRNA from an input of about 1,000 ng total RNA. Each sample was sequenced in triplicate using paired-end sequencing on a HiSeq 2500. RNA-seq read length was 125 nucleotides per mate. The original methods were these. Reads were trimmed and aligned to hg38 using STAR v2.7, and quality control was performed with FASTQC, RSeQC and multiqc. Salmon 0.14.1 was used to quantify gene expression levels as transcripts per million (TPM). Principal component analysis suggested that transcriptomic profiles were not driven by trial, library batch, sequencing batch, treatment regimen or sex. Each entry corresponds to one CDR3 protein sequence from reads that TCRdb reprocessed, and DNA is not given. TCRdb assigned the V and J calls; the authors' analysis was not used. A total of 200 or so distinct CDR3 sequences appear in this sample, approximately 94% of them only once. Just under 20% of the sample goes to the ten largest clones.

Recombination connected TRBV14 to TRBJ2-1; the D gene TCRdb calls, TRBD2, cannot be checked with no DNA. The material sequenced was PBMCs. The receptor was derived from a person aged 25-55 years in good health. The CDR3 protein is CASSRLATYNEQFF.